This T cell receptor (beta chain) was sequenced in a study of T cells in Graves' hyperthyroidism and ophthalmopathy. Germline values: CDR1 MNHNS, CDR2 SASEGT. V gave up 0 bases and J gave up 5 bases, with 17 bases separating them. This CDR3 is 17 amino acids long. Amplified regions were TCR beta CDR3 sequences from RNA transcripts. During a first-round RT-PCR of the TCR CDR3, the HTBI primer set was used. A single record per CDR3 protein comes from TCRdb applying MiXCR to the multiplex PCR reads. The sample has about 350,000 distinct CDR3 sequences, around 18% seen once. Ten or more counts support this clonotype.

This clonotype was obtained from a middle-aged woman with Graves' ophthalmopathy. The chain uses TRBV6-1 and TRBJ1-5; D uncertain. Source material: blood. DNA for the CDR3: TGTGCCAGCAGTGAAGCGCTGCCAGGCCCTACCCATCAGCCCCAGCATTTT. This translates into CASSEALPGPTHQPQHF.